Following are 19 T cell receptor beta chains from one sample sequenced in a study of glioma-infiltrating T cells after dendritic cell vaccination. Some clones are missing from TCRdb's copy, which holds only in-frame ones; the method was immunoSEQ multiplex PCR. The data show about 64,000 clones, roughly four fifths seen once. Sequenced here: blood, sampled before dendritic cell vaccination. The origin of the receptors is a human donor with glioblastoma.

The V gene is TRBV5-1, the J gene TRBJ2-5; weak D call: TRBD1 (5 bases). There are 14 residues in the CDR3. Germline-derived CDR1 and CDR2 are SGHRS and YFSETQ. Trimming pared 0 bases from V and 5 bases from J, leaving 11 bases between. This CDR3 reads CASSLGGPGETQYF. CDR3 DNA: TGCGCCAGCAGCTTGGGGGGTCCAGGGGAGACCCAGTACTTC.

The V call is TRBV29-1, the J call TRBJ2-2; 13 bases are shared with TRBD2. The V and J ends lost 4 bases and 7 bases, in that order; junction bases with no gene match: 3. The length of the CDR3 is 14 residues. Germline V gene data show CDR1 as SQVTM and CDR2 as ANQGSEA. The CDR3 sequence: CSVAGLAGYGELFF. In nucleotides, the CDR3 is TGCAGCGTTGCGGGACTAGCGGGGTACGGGGAGCTGTTTTTT.

In DNA form, the CDR3 reads TGTGCCAGCAGTGAACAGGGGGTCCCGGGGGAGCTGTTTTTT. Translated: CASSEQGVPGELFF. The chain couples TRBV2 to TRBJ2-2; 7 bases map to TRBD1. V shed 2 bases and J 8 bases; nucleotides not matched to a gene: 5. Per the germline V gene, CDR1 is SNHLY and CDR2 is FYNNEI. This CDR3 region has 14 residues. The complete variable domain, with remaining parts taken from reference TRBV2 and TRBJ2-2, reads EPEVTQTPSHQVTQMGQEVILRCVPISNHLYFYWYRQILGQKVEFLVSFYNNEISEKSEIFDDQFSVERPDGSNFTLKIRSTKLEDSAMYFCASSEQGVPGELFFGEGSRLTVL.

The chain links TRBV29-1 to TRBJ2-7; tentative D call: TRBD2 (7 bases). Germline CDR1 reads SQVTM; CDR2 reads ANQGSEA. The ends were cut back, 4 bases at V and 2 bases at J, with 18 bases in the middle. CDR3 length equals 15 residues. The CDR3 DNA is TGCAGCGTTGGGGTGCGGGGGACACCAGCCTACGAGCAGTACTTC. This encodes CSVGVRGTPAYEQYF.

The genes are TRBV5-1 and TRBJ2-7, with TRBD2 matching over 9 bases. The CDR3 spans 17 residues. The germline CDR1 and CDR2 sequences are SGHRS and YFSETQ. V lost 5 bases, J lost 0 bases, and 12 bases stayed unmatched. The CDR3 DNA follows: TGCGCCAGCAGTAGCTTATCAGCGGGGGGAAGCTCCTACGAGCAGTACTTC. It translates to CASSSLSAGGSSYEQYF.

This chain uses TRBV5-6 with TRBJ1-3, with 7 bases fitting TRBD1. Trimming removed 4 bases from V and 9 bases from J; junction bases left unmatched: 7. Germline values: CDR1 SGHDT, CDR2 YYEEEE. This CDR3 contains 13 residues. The CDR3 loop reads CASSPTGKTTIYF. CDR3 nucleotides: TGTGCCAGCAGCCCGACAGGGAAAACCACCATATATTTT.

The chain couples TRBV29-1 to TRBJ2-3; D possibly corresponds to TRBD2 (5 bases). Trimming cost V 3 bases and J 2 bases, with 9 bases left between them. CDR1 and CDR2 (germline): SQVTM, ANQGSEA. The CDR3 consists of 13 residues. The CDR3 is CSVDKDFTDTQYF. The CDR3 nucleotides are TGCAGCGTTGATAAGGACTTCACAGATACGCAGTATTTT.

The rearrangement uses TRBV5-4 and TRBJ1-4; no definite D call. The germline CDR1 and CDR2 sequences are SGHNT and YYREEE (reference sequence). Trimming took 4 bases from V and 1 from J, leaving 11 bases between them. The CDR3 has 15 amino acids. The CDR3 sequence is CASSLKSGTNEKLFF. The DNA for the CDR3 is TGTGCCAGCAGCCTAAAGTCAGGAACTAATGAAAAACTGTTTTTT.

This chain uses TRBV4-2 with TRBJ1-1; 7 nucleotides agree with TRBD1. CDR1 LGHNA and CDR2 YNFKEQ come from the germline V gene. This CDR3 is built from 15 residues. After removal of 6 bases from V and 1 base from J, the junction contained 8 bases not matched to a gene. CDR3 loop: CASRSPRTGNTEAFF. The CDR3 DNA follows: TGTGCCAGCAGATCCCCTAGGACAGGGAACACTGAAGCTTTCTTT.

The genes are TRBV5-1 and TRBJ1-1; the D gene is possibly TRBD1 (5 bases). This CDR3 is built from 13 residues. Germline lookup yields CDR1 SGHRS and CDR2 YFSETQ. Deletions cut 4 bases from V and 3 bases from J, with 10 bases between. The CDR3 here is CASSQTGDTEAFF. The CDR3 region has the DNA TGCGCCAGCAGCCAGACGGGGGACACTGAAGCTTTCTTT.

The chain employs TRBV5-1 and TRBJ2-1; 14 nucleotides align to TRBD2. CDR3 length: 18 residues. Germline V gene data show CDR1 as SGHRS and CDR2 as YFSETQ. V lost 1 base, J lost 7 bases, and 10 bases stayed unmatched. Written as DNA, the CDR3 is TGCGCCAGCAGCTTGTCGACTAGCGGGGGGGCAGGGAATAATGAGCAGTTCTTC. Residues: CASSLSTSGGAGNNEQFF.

CDR3 residues: CASSLGAGRSTDTQYF. The CDR3 nucleotides are TGTGCCAGCAGCTTAGGAGCGGGGAGGAGCACAGATACGCAGTATTTT. The rearrangement links TRBV7-8 to TRBJ2-3, with TRBD2 matching 7 bases. Germline V gene data show CDR1 as SGHVS and CDR2 as FQNEAQ. The CDR3 contains 16 residues. V shed 1 base and J 0 bases; nucleotides not matched to a gene: 4.

Worth noting for this clone: Different DNA sequences within this sample yield the same CDR3. J is TRBJ1-1 and V is TRBV6-5; D is unclear. The germline V gene has CDR1 MNHEY and CDR2 SVGAGI. With 6 bases removed from V and 2 bases from J, the gap between germline ends came to 4 bases. The CDR3 loop spans 11 amino acids. For the CDR3, the DNA is TGTGCCAGCAGACAAAACACTGAAGCTTTCTTT. Amino acids: CASRQNTEAFF.

This chain connects TRBV19 to TRBJ2-7, with D possibly TRBD1 on 5 matching bases. This CDR3 region has 14 residues. Trimming removed 2 bases at V and 0 bases at J, with 8 bases between. Germline-derived CDR1 and CDR2 are LNHDA and SQIVND (reference sequence). The CDR3 is CASSIQGGSYEQYF. The CDR3 region has the DNA TGTGCCAGTAGTATACAGGGCGGCTCCTACGAGCAGTACTTC.

The gene calls are TRBV18 and TRBJ1-4; tentative D call: TRBD1 (5 bases). The CDR3 is 14 amino acids. Deletions cut 2 bases from V and 6 bases from J, with 10 bases between. The germline gives CDR1 KGHSH, CDR2 LQKENI. The CDR3 sequence is CASSPLTADEKLFF. CDR3 bases: TGTGCCAGCTCACCATTGACAGCTGATGAAAAACTGTTTTTT.

V usage is TRBV7-9 and J usage is TRBJ2-3, with 7 bases fitting TRBD1. V dropped 5 bases and J dropped 4; count of bases not matched to a gene: 3. Germline-derived CDR1 and CDR2 are SEHNR and FQNEAQ (reference sequence). The CDR3 runs to 13 residues. The CDR3 spells CASSGRGSDTQYF. The CDR3 DNA reads as TGTGCCAGCAGCGGCAGGGGGTCAGATACGCAGTATTTT.

The chain has TRBV13 and TRBJ2-1; no firm D call. V was trimmed by 2 bases and J by 16 bases, leaving 15 bases between them. This CDR3 is built from 12 residues. Germline-derived CDR1 and CDR2 are PRHDT and FYEKMQ (reference sequence). The CDR3 nucleotides are TGTGCCAGCAGCTTATCTGGTGGGCCGTGCTTCTTC. This codes for CASSLSGGPCFF. The full variable domain, in which reference TRBV13 and TRBJ2-1 provide the parts outside the CDR3, is AAGVIQSPRHLIKEKRETATLKCYPIPRHDTVYWYQQGPGQDPQFLISFYEKMQSDKGSIPDRFSAQQFSDYHSELNMSSLELGDSALYFCASSLSGGPCFFGPGTRLTVL.

This chain joins TRBV28 and TRBJ2-7; a weak D match, TRBD1 (6 bases). Germline loops: CDR1 MDHEN, CDR2 SYDVKM. CDR3 length: 13 amino acids. The V end lost 5 bases, the J end lost 2 bases, and 10 bases lay between the germline ends. CDR3 protein: CASSIGQTYEQYF. The CDR3, as DNA: TGTGCCAGCAGTATCGGACAGACCTACGAGCAGTACTTC. Based on the CDR3 plus reference TRBV28 and TRBJ2-7, the full variable domain is DVKVTQSSRYLVKRTGEKVFLECVQDMDHENMFWYRQDPGLGLRLIYFSYDVKMKEKGDIPEGYSVSREKKERFSLILESASTNQTSMYLCASSIGQTYEQYFGPGTRLTVT.

The CDR3 bases are TGTGCCAGCAGTAATCTCAGGGTTTCAGCCTACACCTTC. The encoded protein is CASSNLRVSAYTF. The rearrangement links TRBV28 to TRBJ1-2, with D perhaps TRBD1 (5 bases). V was pared by 5 bases and J by 10 bases, with 17 bases between. This CDR3 contains 13 residues. In germline, CDR1 is MDHEN, CDR2 SYDVKM.